Detailed here is one T cell receptor (beta chain). Trimming pared 2 bases from V and 3 bases from J, leaving 15 bases between. Germline V lookup: CDR1 SGHRS, CDR2 YFSETQ. The CDR3 contains 16 residues. PCR was performed using 60 Vbeta and 13 Jbeta primers. Assay used: immunoSEQ multiplex PCR; TCRdb lists only in-frame clones, some missing. The table has approximately 100,000 clones, about four fifths seen once; the top ten hold less than 2%. The entry originates in a study of cytomegalovirus exposure and HLA in healthy donors. The TCR sequence derives from a man aged 45-65 years in good health and CMV-seronegative. The sample was PBMCs. The chain joins TRBV5-1 to TRBJ1-3; D call uncertain. The CDR3 sequence is CASSFAGSSVGNTIYF. For the CDR3, the DNA is TGCGCCAGCAGCTTTGCGGGCTCCTCGGTTGGAAACACCATATATTTT.